Each of the 10 T cell receptor beta chains below was sequenced from the same sample in a study of identical twins' blood T cells. TCRdb re-analysed the 5' RACE reads in MiXCR, keeping a single row per CDR3 protein. The sample shows 400,000 or so distinct CDR3 sequences, over 25% of them seen only once. Sequenced sample: PBMCs. These receptors were obtained from a woman aged 18-49 years in good health.

The table lists this clonotype with a few counts. The chain joins TRBV12-5 to TRBJ1-5; no firm D call. The CDR3 has 13 amino acids. CDR1 LGHNT and CDR2 FRNRAP come from the germline V gene. Trimming took 4 bases from V and 3 from J, leaving 7 bases between them. The CDR3: CASGSLVNQPQHF. CDR3 nucleotide sequence: TGTGCTAGTGGTTCCCTAGTCAATCAGCCCCAGCATTTT.

This clonotype was seen a handful of times. The V call is TRBV6-2 or TRBV6-3, the J call TRBJ1-4, with TRBD1 matching over 7 bases. CDR3 size: 15 residues. Germline CDR1 MNHEY, CDR2 SVGEGT. V lost 2 bases, J lost 5 bases, and 5 bases stayed unmatched. The CDR3 DNA sequence: TGTGCCAGCAGTTACAGACAGGGAACCAATGAAAAACTGTTTTTT. Translating gives CASSYRQGTNEKLFF.

The rearrangement joins TRBV12-3 or TRBV12-4 to TRBJ2-1; D is uncertain. V was clipped by 7 bases and J by 3 bases, with 13 bases between them. The CDR3 length is 14 residues. CDR3 sequence reads: CASINRADYNEQFF. CDR3 bases: TGTGCCAGCATAAATAGGGCGGACTACAATGAGCAGTTCTTC.

The chain combines TRBV7-9 with TRBJ2-3; tentatively, D is TRBD2 (6 bases). Germline CDR1 reads SEHNR; CDR2 reads FQNEAQ (reference sequence). Trimming left V 5 bases short and J 3 bases short, with 18 bases between. CDR3 length equals 16 residues. The CDR3 DNA follows: TGTGCCAGCAGCCCCTTTAGTGGGGGACTGACAGATACGCAGTATTTT. Translation: CASSPFSGGLTDTQYF.

The V and J genes are TRBV24-1 and TRBJ2-1; no reliable D call. The CDR3 totals 15 residues. V was cut by 3 bases and J by 5 bases, with 13 bases left in between. Germline V gene sequence: CDR1 KGHDR, CDR2 SFDVKD. The CDR3 loop is CATSDASWANNEQFF. The CDR3 nucleotides read TGTGCCACCAGTGATGCCAGCTGGGCTAACAATGAGCAGTTCTTC.

This clonotype was detected only a few times. This chain links TRBV5-1 with TRBJ2-3, with TRBD2 as a possible D gene (5 bases). The germline CDR1 and CDR2 sequences are SGHRS and YFSETQ. The CDR3 has 13 amino acids. Trimming shortened V by 4 bases and J by 2 bases, and 8 bases separated the two germline ends. The CDR3 DNA is TGCGCCAGCAGCGCGACTATCACAGATACGCAGTATTTT. This translates into CASSATITDTQYF.

This clonotype was seen only a few times. The chain uses TRBV6-6 and TRBJ2-4; possibly TRBD1 for D (5 bases). The germline CDR1 and CDR2 sequences are MNHNY and SVGAGI (reference sequence). V was trimmed by 2 bases and J by 5 bases, leaving 7 bases between them. The CDR3 has 13 amino acids. CDR3 residues: CASSYGAQNIQYF. The CDR3 bases are TGTGCCAGCAGTTACGGGGCGCAAAACATTCAGTACTTC.

The J gene is TRBJ2-1, the V gene TRBV5-1; D may match TRBD1 or TRBD2 (5 bases each). The CDR3 is made up of 12 amino acids. Germline CDR1 SGHRS, CDR2 YFSETQ. The ends were cut back, 0 bases at V and 14 bases at J, with 12 bases in the middle. CDR3 sequence reads: CASSLDRDPEFF. CDR3 bases: TGCGCCAGCAGCTTGGACCGGGACCCCGAGTTCTTC.

This clonotype was seen a handful of times. The V gene is TRBV20-1, the J gene TRBJ2-7, with 9 bases aligning to TRBD2. The CDR3 length is 14 residues. Per germline, CDR1 DFQATT and CDR2 SNEGSKA (reference sequence). Trimming took 0 bases from V and 0 from J; bases not matched to a gene: 0. The CDR3 protein is CSAREREGSYEQYF. The CDR3 nucleotides are TGCAGTGCTAGAGAGCGGGAGGGCTCCTACGAGCAGTACTTC.

This clonotype was seen a few times. The rearrangement joins TRBV29-1 to TRBJ2-5; D uncertain. Germline CDR1 and CDR2: SQVTM and ANQGSEA. V was clipped by 1 base and J by 3 bases, with 6 bases between them. The CDR3 covers 12 residues. For the CDR3, the DNA is TGCAGCGTTGAAGGTGGTGAAGAGACCCAGTACTTC. Protein product: CSVEGGEETQYF.